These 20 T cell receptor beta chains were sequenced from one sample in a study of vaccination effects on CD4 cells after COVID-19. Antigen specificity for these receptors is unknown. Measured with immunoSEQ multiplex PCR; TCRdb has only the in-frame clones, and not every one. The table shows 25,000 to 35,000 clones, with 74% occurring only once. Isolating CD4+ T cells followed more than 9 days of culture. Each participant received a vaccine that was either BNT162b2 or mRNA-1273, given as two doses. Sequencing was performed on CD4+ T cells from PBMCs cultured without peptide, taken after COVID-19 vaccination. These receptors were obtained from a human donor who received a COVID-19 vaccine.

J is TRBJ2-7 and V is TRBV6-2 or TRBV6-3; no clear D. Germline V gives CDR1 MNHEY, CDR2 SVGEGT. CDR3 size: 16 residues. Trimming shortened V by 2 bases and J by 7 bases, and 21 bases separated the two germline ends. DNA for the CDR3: TGTGCCAGCAGTTACCCCCGGAATTGGGATTTGGGGGAGCAGTACTTC. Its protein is CASSYPRNWDLGEQYF.

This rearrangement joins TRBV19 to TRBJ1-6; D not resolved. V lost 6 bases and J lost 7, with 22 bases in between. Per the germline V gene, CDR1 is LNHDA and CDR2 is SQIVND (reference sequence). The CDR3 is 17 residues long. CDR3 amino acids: CASRPPPRYGLNSPLHF. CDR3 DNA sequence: TGTGCCAGTAGACCGCCCCCCCGATACGGATTAAATTCACCCCTCCACTTT.

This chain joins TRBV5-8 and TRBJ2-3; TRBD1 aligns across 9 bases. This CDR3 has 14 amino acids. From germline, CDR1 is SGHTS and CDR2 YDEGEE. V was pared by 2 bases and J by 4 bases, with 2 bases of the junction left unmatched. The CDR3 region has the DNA TGTGCCAGCAGCTTTTACAGGGGGCCAGATACGCAGTATTTT. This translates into CASSFYRGPDTQYF.

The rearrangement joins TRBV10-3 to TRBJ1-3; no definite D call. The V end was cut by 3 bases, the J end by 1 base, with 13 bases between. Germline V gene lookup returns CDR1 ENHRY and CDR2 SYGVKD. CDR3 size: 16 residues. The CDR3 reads CAISDLALQSGNTIYF. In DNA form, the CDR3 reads TGTGCCATCAGTGACCTTGCTCTACAGTCTGGAAACACCATATATTTT.

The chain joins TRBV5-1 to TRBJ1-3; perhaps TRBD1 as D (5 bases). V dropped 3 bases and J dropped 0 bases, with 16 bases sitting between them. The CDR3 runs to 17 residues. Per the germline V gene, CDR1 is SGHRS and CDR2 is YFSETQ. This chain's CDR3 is CASSWTTDMNSGNTIYF. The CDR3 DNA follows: TGCGCCAGCAGCTGGACGACAGATATGAACTCTGGAAACACCATATATTTT.

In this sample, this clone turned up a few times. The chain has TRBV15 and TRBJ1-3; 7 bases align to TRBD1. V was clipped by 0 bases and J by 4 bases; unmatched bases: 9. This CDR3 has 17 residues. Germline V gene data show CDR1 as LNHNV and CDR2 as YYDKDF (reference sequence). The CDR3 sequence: CATSRDLTGAEGNTIYF. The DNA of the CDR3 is TGTGCCACCAGCAGAGATCTAACAGGGGCGGAAGGAAACACCATATATTTT.

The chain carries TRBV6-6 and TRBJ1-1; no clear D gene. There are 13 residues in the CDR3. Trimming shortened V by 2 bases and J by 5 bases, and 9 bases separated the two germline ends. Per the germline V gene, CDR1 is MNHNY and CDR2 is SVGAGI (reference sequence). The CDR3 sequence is CASSYGSPTEAFF. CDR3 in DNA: TGTGCCAGCAGTTACGGGAGCCCGACTGAAGCTTTCTTT.

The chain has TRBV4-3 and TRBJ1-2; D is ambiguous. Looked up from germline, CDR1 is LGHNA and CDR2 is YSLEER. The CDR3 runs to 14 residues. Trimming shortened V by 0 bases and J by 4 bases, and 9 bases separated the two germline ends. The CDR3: CASSQEASTYGYTF. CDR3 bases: TGCGCCAGCAGCCAAGAAGCGAGCACCTATGGCTACACCTTC.

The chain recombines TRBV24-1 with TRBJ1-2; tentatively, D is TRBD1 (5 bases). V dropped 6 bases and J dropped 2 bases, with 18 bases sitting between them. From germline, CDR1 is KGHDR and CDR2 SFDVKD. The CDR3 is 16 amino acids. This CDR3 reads CATSPRPGGGNYGYTF. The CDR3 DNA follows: TGTGCCACCAGTCCACGCCCGGGGGGAGGAAACTATGGCTACACCTTC.

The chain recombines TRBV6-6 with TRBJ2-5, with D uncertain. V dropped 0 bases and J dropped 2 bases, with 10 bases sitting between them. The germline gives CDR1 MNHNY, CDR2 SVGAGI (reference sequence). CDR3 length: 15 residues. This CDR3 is CASSYSNSLQETQYF. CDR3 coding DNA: TGTGCCAGCAGTTACTCGAATAGCCTACAAGAGACCCAGTACTTC.

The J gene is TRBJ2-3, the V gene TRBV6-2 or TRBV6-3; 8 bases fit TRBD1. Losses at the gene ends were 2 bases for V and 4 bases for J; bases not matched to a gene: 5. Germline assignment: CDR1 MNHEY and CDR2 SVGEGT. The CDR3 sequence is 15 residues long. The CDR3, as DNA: TGTGCCAGCAGTTACGGCAGGGGGCGACCAGATACGCAGTATTTT. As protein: CASSYGRGRPDTQYF.

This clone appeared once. CDR3 amino acids: CASSLESFYEQYF. DNA for the CDR3: TGTGCCAGCAGCTTAGAAAGTTTCTACGAGCAGTACTTC. J is TRBJ2-7 and V is TRBV7-8; D is ambiguous. The CDR3 has 13 residues. Trimming took 1 base from V and 3 from J, leaving 7 bases between them. Germline V gives CDR1 SGHVS, CDR2 FQNEAQ.

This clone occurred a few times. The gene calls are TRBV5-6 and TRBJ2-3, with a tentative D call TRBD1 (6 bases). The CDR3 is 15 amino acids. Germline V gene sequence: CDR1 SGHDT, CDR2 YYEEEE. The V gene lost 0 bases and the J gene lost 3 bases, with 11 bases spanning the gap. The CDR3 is CASSLDTTGTDTQYF. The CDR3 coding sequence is TGTGCCAGCAGCTTGGACACCACAGGGACAGATACGCAGTATTTT.

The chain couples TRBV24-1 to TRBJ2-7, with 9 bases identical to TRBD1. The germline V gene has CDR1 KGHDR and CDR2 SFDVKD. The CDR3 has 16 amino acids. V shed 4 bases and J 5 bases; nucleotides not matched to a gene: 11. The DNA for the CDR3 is TGTGCCACCAGTGACCCACCGGGACAGGGTCCCAACGAGCAGTACTTC. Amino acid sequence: CATSDPPGQGPNEQYF.

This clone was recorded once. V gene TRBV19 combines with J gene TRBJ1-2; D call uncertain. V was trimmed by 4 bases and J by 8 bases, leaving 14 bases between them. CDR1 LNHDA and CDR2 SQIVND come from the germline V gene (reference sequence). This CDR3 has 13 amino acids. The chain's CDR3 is CASSSLLAGGYTF. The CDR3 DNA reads TGTGCCAGTAGTAGCCTCCTTGCGGGGGGCTACACCTTC.

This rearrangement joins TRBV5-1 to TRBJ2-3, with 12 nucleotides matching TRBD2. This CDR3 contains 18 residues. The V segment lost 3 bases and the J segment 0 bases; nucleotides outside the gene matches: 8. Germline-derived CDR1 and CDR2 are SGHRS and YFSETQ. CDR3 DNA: TGCGCCAGCAGCTCAGATGCCGGGACTAGCGGGAGCACAGATACGCAGTATTTT. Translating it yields CASSSDAGTSGSTDTQYF.

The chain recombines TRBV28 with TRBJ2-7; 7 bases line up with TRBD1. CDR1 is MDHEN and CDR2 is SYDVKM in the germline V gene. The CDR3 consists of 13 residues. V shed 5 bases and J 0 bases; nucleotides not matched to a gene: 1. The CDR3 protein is CASSRDSSYEQYF. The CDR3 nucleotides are TGTGCCAGCAGTCGGGACAGCTCCTACGAGCAGTACTTC.

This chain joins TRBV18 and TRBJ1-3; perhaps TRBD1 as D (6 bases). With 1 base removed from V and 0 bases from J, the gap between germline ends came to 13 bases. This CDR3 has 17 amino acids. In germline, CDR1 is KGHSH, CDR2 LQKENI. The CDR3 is CASSPLQGGSSGNTIYF. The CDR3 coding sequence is TGTGCCAGCTCACCACTACAGGGAGGTAGCTCTGGAAACACCATATATTTT.

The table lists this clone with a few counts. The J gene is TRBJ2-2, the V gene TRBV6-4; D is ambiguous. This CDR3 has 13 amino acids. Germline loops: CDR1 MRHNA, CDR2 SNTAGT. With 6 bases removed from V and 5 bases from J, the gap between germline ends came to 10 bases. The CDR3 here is CASSSLATGELFF. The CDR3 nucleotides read TGTGCCAGCAGCTCTCTGGCGACCGGGGAGCTGTTTTTT.

CDR3 DNA: TGCGCCAGCAGCCCGGGACTAGCGGGGACCGGGGAGCTGTTTTTT. Translating gives CASSPGLAGTGELFF. The J gene is TRBJ2-2, the V gene TRBV5-1, with TRBD2 identical over 13 bases. The germline V gene encodes CDR1 SGHRS and CDR2 YFSETQ. The CDR3 loop spans 15 amino acids. Trimming at V came to 4 bases and at J to 5 bases, leaving 2 bases not matched to a gene.